This T cell receptor (beta chain) was found in a study of OX40 agonist ivuxolimab in advanced cancers. V lost 1 base and J lost 5, with 5 bases in between. This CDR3 has 13 residues. CDR1 and CDR2 from the germline V gene are SGHAT and FQNNGV. Assay used: immunoSEQ multiplex PCR; TCRdb lists only in-frame clones, some missing. Among 80,000 or so clones, 85% were seen once, and the ten largest hold around 1.8%. Study findings and constraints: There were also nonresponders showing low normalized T-cell clonal expansion. Both CD4+ and CD8+ T cell populations in blood had undergone clonal expansion by week 6 at 0.1 to 3.0 mg/kg.

A word on this clone: Its specificity is unknown.

The chain combines TRBV11-2 with TRBJ2-2, with D perhaps TRBD2 (5 bases). The TCR was taken from an adult with an advanced solid tumor such as melanoma, head and neck, liver or kidney cancer. Material: CD4+ or CD8+ T cells sorted from blood, obtained in a trial of the OX40 agonist ivuxolimab. The CDR3 loop reads CASSLGGTGELFF. The DNA for the CDR3 is TGTGCCAGCAGCTTAGGAGGGACCGGGGAGCTGTTTTTT.